Each of the 5 T cell receptor beta chains below was sequenced from the same sample in a study of blood T cell repertoires in COVID-19. Libraries were prepared by immunoSEQ multiplex PCR; TCRdb keeps only in-frame clonotypes and omits some of them. The table shows roughly 700,000 clones, with 85% to 90% occurring only once. Sequences were obtained from peripheral blood. The receptor set was obtained from a woman aged 18-29 years with acute or convalescent COVID-19.

The V gene is TRBV7-7, the J gene TRBJ1-5, with 8 bases lining up with TRBD1. Germline loops: CDR1 SSHAT, CDR2 FNYEAQ (reference sequence). The CDR3 extends over 19 amino acids. Trimming took 5 bases from V and 6 from J; bases not matched to a gene: 21. The CDR3 loop reads CASSPPGTGTPRKGQPQHF. CDR3 nucleotide sequence: TGTGCCAGCAGCCCGCCCGGGACAGGAACGCCCAGGAAAGGTCAGCCCCAGCATTTT.

The chain carries TRBV21-1 and TRBJ1-5; the table's D call of TRBD1 was not tested on the DNA. TRBV21-1 is an annotated pseudogene. CDR3 length: 15 amino acids. This chain's CDR3 is CASSKFQGQGQPQHF. CDR3 sequence (DNA): TGTGCCAGCAGCAAATTCCAGGGGCAGGGTCAGCCCCAGCATTTT.

The chain links TRBV29-1 to TRBJ2-5; 7 bases are shared with TRBD1. From germline, CDR1 is SQVTM and CDR2 ANQGSEA. This CDR3 contains 14 residues. With V trimmed by 6 bases and J by 2 bases, 9 bases remained unmatched. The CDR3 region is CSVTGQASQETQYF. CDR3 DNA: TGCAGCGTGACAGGACAGGCTTCGCAAGAGACCCAGTACTTC.

The chain couples TRBV9 to TRBJ2-2, with TRBD2 matching over 8 bases. The CDR3 consists of 15 residues. J lost 0 bases, V lost 9 bases, and 7 bases had no gene match. Germline CDR1 and CDR2: SGDLS and YYNGEE. CDR3 nucleotide sequence: TGTGCCACCGGGGGGGATAGCGCGAACACCGGGGAGCTGTTTTTT. Protein: CATGGDSANTGELFF.

V is TRBV4-3 and J is TRBJ1-1, with 8 bases aligning to TRBD1. V lost 4 bases, J lost 1 base, and 5 bases stayed unmatched. The CDR3 is 15 amino acids. Germline values: CDR1 LGHNA, CDR2 YSLEER. The CDR3 spells CASSLKTGGNTEAFF. CDR3 bases: TGCGCCAGCAGCCTGAAAACAGGGGGGAACACTGAAGCTTTCTTT.